This T cell receptor (beta chain) was recovered during a study of shared clonotypes between healthy human individuals. About the research overall: With ages of 18 to 49, the donors were a couple of women and a few men.

CDR3 length: 15 residues. The V gene end was trimmed by 2 bases and the J gene end by 8 bases; junction bases not matched to a gene: 4. The germline CDR1 and CDR2 sequences are PRHDT and FYEKMQ (reference sequence). Only a few counts were recorded for this clone. Sequenced by immunoSEQ multiplex PCR; TCRdb stores in-frame clones only, minus some. This table holds 300,000 to 350,000 clones, 70% to 75% found once. Nashville, Tennessee was home to all donors, each a Caucasian adult. The V and J genes are TRBV13 and TRBJ2-3; 13 positions match TRBD2. Sample: memory CD4+ T cells sorted from blood. Subset defined: CD45RA-negative fraction. This sequence was found in a man younger than 40 in good health. The CDR3: CASSLTSGRAGTQYF. For the CDR3, the DNA is TGTGCCAGCAGCTTAACTAGCGGGAGGGCCGGTACGCAGTATTTT.